The 5 T cell receptor beta chains below all came from one sample that was sequenced in a study of response to subunit inactivated influenza vaccine. TCRdb recomputed calls from the RT-PCR reads with MiXCR, one row per CDR3 protein. This sample yields around 470,000 distinct CDR3 sequences, of which less than 7.5% are seen a single time; around 13% belongs to the top ten. This specimen consisted of PBMCs from blood, obtained around 25 months after vaccination. Every receptor here comes from a man aged 50-75 years who received an inactivated influenza vaccine.

The CDR3 is CSASREREDTQYF. DNA for the CDR3: TGCAGTGCTAGCCGGGAGCGAGAAGATACGCAGTATTTT. The chain couples TRBV20-1 to TRBJ2-3; tentatively, D is TRBD2 (6 bases). CDR3 length: 13 residues. Germline assignment: CDR1 DFQATT and CDR2 SNEGSKA (reference sequence). V lost 3 bases and J lost 5, with 12 bases in between.

Ten or more counts support this clonotype. Relative to the germline gene, one junction end is altered; a read error may explain this. The chain links TRBV28 to TRBJ2-2; D is uncertain. Per the germline V gene, CDR1 is MDHEN and CDR2 is SYDVKM. The CDR3 is 12 amino acids. Here the CDR3 DNA reads TGTGCCAGCAGATTATCCGGCGGGGAGCTGTTTTTT. It encodes CASRLSGGELFF.

This clonotype showed up many times. This chain connects TRBV12-3 or TRBV12-4 to TRBJ1-1; 9 nucleotides align to TRBD1. This CDR3 region has 13 residues. The V gene end was trimmed by 6 bases and the J gene end by 7 bases; junction bases not matched to a gene: 6. The CDR3 spells CASRDRGKGEAFF. In DNA, the CDR3 is TGTGCCAGCAGGGACAGGGGAAAGGGTGAAGCTTTCTTT.

The chain couples TRBV6-2 or TRBV6-3 to TRBJ2-1; 10 bases agree with TRBD2. Trimming cost V 0 bases and J 6 bases; bases outside gene matches: 5. This CDR3 is 16 amino acids long. The germline V gene encodes CDR1 MNHEY and CDR2 SVGEGT. In DNA form, the CDR3 reads TGTGCCAGCAGTTACTCCCCTAGCGGGAGTTCCAATGAGCAGTTCTTC. It encodes CASSYSPSGSSNEQFF.

The chain combines TRBV10-3 with TRBJ1-1; 10 bases line up with TRBD1. Germline trimming cut 7 bases from V and 4 bases from J; bases unmatched to any gene: 6. This CDR3 comprises 14 residues. The germline CDR1 and CDR2 sequences are ENHRY and SYGVKD. Here the CDR3 reads CAINPGQGPTEAFF. Written as DNA, the CDR3 is TGTGCCATCAATCCGGGACAGGGGCCCACTGAAGCTTTCTTT.